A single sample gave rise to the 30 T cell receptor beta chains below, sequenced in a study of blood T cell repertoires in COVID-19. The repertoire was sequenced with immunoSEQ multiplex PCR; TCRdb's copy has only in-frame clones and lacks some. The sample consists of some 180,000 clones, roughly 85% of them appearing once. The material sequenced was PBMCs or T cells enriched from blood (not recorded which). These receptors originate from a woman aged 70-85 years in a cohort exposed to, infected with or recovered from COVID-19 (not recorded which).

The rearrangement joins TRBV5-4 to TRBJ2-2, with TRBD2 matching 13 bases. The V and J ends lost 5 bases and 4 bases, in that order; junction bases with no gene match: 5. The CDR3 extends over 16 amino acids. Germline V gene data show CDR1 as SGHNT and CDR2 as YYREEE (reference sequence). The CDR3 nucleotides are TGTGCCAGCAGTCAAGGACTAGCGGGAGCCACCGGGGAGCTGTTTTTT. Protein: CASSQGLAGATGELFF.

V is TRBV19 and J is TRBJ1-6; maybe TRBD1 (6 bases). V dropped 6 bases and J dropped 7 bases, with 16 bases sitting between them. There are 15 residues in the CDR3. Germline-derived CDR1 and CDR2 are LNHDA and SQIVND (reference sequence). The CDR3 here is CASSEQGSKNSPLHF. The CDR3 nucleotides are TGTGCCAGTAGCGAACAGGGATCGAAGAATTCACCCCTCCACTTT.

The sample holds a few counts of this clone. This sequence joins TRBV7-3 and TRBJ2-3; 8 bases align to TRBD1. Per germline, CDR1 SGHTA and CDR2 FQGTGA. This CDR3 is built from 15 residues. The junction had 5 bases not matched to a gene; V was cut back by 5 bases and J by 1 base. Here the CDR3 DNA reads TGTGCCAGCAGCCGACTGGGACAGGGCACAGATACGCAGTATTTT. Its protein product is CASSRLGQGTDTQYF.

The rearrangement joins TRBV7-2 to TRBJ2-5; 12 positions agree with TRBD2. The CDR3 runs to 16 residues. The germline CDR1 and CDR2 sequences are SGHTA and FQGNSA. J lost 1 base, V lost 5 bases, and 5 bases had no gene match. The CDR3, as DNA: TGTGCCAGCAGCCCCGGACTAGCGGGACCCCAAGAGACCCAGTACTTC. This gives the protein CASSPGLAGPQETQYF.

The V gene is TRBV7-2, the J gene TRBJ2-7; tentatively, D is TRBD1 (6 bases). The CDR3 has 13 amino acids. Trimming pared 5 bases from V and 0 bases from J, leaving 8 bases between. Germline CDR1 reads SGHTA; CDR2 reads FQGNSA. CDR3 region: CASSQDSSYEQYF. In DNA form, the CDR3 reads TGTGCCAGCAGCCAGGACAGCTCCTACGAGCAGTACTTC.

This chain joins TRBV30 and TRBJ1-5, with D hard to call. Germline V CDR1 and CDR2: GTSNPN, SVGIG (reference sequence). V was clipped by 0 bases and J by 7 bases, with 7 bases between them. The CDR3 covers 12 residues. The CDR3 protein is CAWSVSGQPQHF. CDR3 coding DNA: TGTGCCTGGAGTGTTTCGGGACAGCCCCAGCATTTT.

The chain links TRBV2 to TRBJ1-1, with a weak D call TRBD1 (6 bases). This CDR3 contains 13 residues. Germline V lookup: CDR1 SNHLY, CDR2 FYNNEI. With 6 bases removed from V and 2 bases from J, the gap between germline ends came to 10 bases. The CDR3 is CASSGQTNTEAFF. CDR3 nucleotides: TGTGCCAGCAGCGGACAGACAAACACTGAAGCTTTCTTT.

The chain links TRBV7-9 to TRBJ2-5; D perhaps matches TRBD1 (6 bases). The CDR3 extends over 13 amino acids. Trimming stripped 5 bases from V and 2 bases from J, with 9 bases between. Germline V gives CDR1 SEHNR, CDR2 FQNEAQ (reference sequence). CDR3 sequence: CASSLGTQETQYF. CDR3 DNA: TGTGCCAGCAGCCTCGGGACACAAGAGACCCAGTACTTC.

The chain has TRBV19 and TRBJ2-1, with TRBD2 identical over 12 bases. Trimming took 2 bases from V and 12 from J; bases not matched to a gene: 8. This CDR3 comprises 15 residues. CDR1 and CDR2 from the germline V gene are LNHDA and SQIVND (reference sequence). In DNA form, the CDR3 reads TGTGCCAGTAGTATACTAGCGGGAGGGCCAGGTGTGCAGTTCTTC. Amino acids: CASSILAGGPGVQFF.

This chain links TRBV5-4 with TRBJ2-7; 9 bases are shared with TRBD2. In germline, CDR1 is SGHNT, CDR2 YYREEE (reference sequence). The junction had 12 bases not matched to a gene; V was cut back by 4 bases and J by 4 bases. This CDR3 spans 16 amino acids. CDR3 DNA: TGTGCCAGCAGCCCTGGTGGTAGCGGGAGTTCATACGAGCAGTACTTC. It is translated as CASSPGGSGSSYEQYF.

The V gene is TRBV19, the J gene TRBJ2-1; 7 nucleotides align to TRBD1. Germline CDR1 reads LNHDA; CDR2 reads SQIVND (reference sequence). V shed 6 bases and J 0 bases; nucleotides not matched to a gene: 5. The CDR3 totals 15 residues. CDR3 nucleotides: TGTGCCAGTAGGAGGACAGGTAGCTCCTACAATGAGCAGTTCTTC. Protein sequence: CASRRTGSSYNEQFF. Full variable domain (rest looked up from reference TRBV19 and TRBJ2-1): DGGITQSPKYLFRKEGQNVTLSCEQNLNHDAMYWYRQDPGQGLRLIYYSQIVNDFQKGDIAEGYSVSREKKESFPLTVTSAQKNPTAFYLCASRRTGSSYNEQFFGPGTRLTVL.

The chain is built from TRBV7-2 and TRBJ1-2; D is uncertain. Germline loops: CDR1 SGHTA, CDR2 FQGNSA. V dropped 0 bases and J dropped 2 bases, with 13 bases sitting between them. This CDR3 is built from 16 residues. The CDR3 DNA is TGTGCCAGCAGCTTAGCTACTCTTATCAGGAACTATGGCTACACCTTC. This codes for CASSLATLIRNYGYTF.

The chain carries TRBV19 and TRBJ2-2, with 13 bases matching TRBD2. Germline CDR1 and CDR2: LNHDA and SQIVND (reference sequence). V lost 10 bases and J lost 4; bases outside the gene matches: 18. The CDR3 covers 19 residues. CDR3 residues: CATRGGSGLAGQPTGELFF. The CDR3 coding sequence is TGTGCCACCAGGGGGGGGTCGGGACTAGCGGGACAACCCACCGGGGAGCTGTTTTTT.

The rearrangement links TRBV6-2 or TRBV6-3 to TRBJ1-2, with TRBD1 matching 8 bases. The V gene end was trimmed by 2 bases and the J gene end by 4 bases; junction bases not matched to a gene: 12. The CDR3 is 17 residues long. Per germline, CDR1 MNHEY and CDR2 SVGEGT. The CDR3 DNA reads TGTGCCAGCAGTTACGGCTACCCCCCAGGGGGCTCCTATGGCTACACCTTC. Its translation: CASSYGYPPGGSYGYTF.

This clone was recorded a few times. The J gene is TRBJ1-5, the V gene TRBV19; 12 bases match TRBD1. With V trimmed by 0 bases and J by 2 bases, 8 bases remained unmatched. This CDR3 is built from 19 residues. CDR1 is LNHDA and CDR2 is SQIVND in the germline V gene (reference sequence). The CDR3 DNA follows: TGTGCCAGTAGTATAGACACGGGGACAGGGGGCTTCGGCAATCAGCCCCAGCATTTT. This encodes CASSIDTGTGGFGNQPQHF. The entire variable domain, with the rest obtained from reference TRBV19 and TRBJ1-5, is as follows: DGGITQSPKYLFRKEGQNVTLSCEQNLNHDAMYWYRQDPGQGLRLIYYSQIVNDFQKGDIAEGYSVSREKKESFPLTVTSAQKNPTAFYLCASSIDTGTGGFGNQPQHFGDGTRLSIL.

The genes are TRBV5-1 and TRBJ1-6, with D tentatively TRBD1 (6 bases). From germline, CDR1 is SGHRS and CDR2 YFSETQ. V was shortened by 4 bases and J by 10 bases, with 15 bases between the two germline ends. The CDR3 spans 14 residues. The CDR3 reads CASSNRVEDSPLHF. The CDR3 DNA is TGCGCCAGCAGCAACAGGGTGGAGGACTCACCCCTCCACTTT.

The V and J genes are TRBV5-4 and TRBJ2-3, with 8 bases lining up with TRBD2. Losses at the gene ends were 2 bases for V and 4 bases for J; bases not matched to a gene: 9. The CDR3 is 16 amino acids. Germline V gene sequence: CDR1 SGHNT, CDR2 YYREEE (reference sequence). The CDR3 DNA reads TGTGCCAGCAGCTTAAGGAGTAGCGGGAAAGCAGATACGCAGTATTTT. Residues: CASSLRSSGKADTQYF.

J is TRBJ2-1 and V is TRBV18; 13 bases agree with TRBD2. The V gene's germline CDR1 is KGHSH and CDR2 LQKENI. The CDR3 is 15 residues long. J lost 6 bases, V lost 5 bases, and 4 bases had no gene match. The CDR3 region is CASSAGTSGINEQFF. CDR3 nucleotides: TGTGCCAGCTCAGCCGGGACTAGCGGGATCAATGAGCAGTTCTTC. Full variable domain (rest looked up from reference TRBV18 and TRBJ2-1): NAGVMQNPRHLVRRRGQEARLRCSPMKGHSHVYWYRQLPEEGLKFMVYLQKENIIDESGMPKERFSAEFPKEGPSILRIQQVVRGDSAAYFCASSAGTSGINEQFFGPGTRLTVL.

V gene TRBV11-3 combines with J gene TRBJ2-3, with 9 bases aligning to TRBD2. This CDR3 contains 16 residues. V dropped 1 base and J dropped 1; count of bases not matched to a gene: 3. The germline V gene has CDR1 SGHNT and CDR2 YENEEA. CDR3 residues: CASSLVGGRGTDTQYF. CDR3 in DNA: TGTGCCAGCAGCTTAGTGGGCGGGAGGGGCACAGATACGCAGTATTTT.

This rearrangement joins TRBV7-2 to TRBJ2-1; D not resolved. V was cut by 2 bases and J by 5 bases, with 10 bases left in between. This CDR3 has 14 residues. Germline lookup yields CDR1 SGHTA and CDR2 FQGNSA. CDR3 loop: CASSLSRRNNEQFF. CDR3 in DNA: TGTGCCAGCAGCTTATCTCGGCGGAACAATGAGCAGTTCTTC.

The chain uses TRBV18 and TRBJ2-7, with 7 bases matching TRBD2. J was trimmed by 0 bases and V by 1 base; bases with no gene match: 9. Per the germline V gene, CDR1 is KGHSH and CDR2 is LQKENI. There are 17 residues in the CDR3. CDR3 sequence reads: CASSPQPSGTFSYEQYF. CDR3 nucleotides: TGTGCCAGCTCACCACAGCCTAGCGGAACATTCTCCTACGAGCAGTACTTC.

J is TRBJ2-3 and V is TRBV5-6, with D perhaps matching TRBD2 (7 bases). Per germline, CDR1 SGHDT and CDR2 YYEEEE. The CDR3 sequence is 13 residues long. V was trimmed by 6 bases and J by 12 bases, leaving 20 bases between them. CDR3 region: CASNLGGGGRQYF. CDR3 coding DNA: TGTGCCAGCAACCTTGGTGGGGGCGGGAGACAGTATTTT.

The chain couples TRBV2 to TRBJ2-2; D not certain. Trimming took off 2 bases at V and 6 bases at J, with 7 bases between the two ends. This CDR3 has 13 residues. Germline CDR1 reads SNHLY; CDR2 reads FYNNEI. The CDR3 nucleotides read TGTGCCAGCAGTGAACGCGGCGCCGGGGAGCTGTTTTTT. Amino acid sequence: CASSERGAGELFF.

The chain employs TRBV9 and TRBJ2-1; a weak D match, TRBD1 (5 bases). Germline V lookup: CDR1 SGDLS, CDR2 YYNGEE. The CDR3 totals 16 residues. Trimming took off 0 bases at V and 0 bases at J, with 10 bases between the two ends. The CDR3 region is CASSVGQSFSYNEQFF. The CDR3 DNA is TGTGCCAGCAGCGTAGGACAGTCATTCTCCTACAATGAGCAGTTCTTC.

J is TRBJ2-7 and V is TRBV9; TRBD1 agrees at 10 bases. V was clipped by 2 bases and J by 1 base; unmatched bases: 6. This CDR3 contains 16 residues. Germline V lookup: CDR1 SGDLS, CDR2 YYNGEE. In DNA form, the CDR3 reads TGTGCCAGCAGCGTGGGAGGGGGACAGGGGTCCTACGAGCAGTACTTC. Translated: CASSVGGGQGSYEQYF.

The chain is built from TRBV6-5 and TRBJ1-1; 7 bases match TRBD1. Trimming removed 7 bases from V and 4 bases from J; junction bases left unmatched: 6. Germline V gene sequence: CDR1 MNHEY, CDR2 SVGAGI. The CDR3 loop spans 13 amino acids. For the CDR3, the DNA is TGTGCCAGCAAAAGACAGGGAGGCACTGAAGCTTTCTTT. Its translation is CASKRQGGTEAFF.

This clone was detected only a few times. The CDR3 is CASSLLGAGEGAFF. The CDR3 coding sequence is TGTGCCAGCAGTTTATTGGGGGCAGGGGAGGGAGCTTTCTTT. The chain employs TRBV27 and TRBJ1-1; tentative D call: TRBD1 (6 bases). Germline V gene lookup returns CDR1 MNHEY and CDR2 SMNVEV (reference sequence). CDR3 length: 14 amino acids. Trimming removed 1 base at V and 10 bases at J, with 16 bases between.

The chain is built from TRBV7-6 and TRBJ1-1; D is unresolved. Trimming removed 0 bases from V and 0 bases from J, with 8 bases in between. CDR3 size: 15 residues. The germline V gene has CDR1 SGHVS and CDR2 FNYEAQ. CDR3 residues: CASSLARHMNTEAFF. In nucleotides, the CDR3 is TGTGCCAGCAGCTTAGCGAGACACATGAACACTGAAGCTTTCTTT.

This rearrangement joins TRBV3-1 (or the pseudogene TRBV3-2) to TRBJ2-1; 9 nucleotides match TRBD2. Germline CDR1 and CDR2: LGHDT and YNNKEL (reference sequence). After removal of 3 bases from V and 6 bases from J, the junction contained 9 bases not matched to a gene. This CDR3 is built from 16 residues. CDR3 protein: CASSQWVAGVSNEQFF. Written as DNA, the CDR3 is TGTGCCAGCAGCCAGTGGGTAGCGGGAGTCAGCAATGAGCAGTTCTTC.

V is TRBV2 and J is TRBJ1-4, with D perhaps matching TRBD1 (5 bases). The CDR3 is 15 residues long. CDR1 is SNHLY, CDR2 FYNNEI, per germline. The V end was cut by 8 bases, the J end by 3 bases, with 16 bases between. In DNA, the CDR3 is TGTGCCAGCCAGGCGGGGCCGGGGGCTAATGAAAAACTGTTTTTT. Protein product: CASQAGPGANEKLFF. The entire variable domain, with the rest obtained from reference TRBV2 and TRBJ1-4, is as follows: EPEVTQTPSHQVTQMGQEVILRCVPISNHLYFYWYRQILGQKVEFLVSFYNNEISEKSEIFDDQFSVERPDGSNFTLKIRSTKLEDSAMYFCASQAGPGANEKLFFGSGTQLSVL.